This TCR beta chain was retrieved from a study of cytomegalovirus exposure and HLA in healthy donors. This clone has just one count. Per the germline V gene, CDR1 is MNHEY and CDR2 is SMNVEV (reference sequence). There are 18 residues in the CDR3. Deletions cut 2 bases from V and 6 bases from J, with 25 bases between. Produced via immunoSEQ multiplex PCR; TCRdb's table is partial and in-frame only. Of roughly 50,000 clones in the sample, 80% to 95% were seen once. The chain recombines TRBV27 with TRBJ1-2, with D possibly matching TRBD1 (6 bases). Sequenced material: PBMCs. This TCR derives from a man aged 18 to 35 in good health and CMV-seronegative. The CDR3 loop reads CASSLRNRESIKGNGYTF. CDR3 DNA sequence: TGTGCCAGCAGTTTACGAAACAGGGAAAGCATCAAAGGAAATGGCTACACCTTC.